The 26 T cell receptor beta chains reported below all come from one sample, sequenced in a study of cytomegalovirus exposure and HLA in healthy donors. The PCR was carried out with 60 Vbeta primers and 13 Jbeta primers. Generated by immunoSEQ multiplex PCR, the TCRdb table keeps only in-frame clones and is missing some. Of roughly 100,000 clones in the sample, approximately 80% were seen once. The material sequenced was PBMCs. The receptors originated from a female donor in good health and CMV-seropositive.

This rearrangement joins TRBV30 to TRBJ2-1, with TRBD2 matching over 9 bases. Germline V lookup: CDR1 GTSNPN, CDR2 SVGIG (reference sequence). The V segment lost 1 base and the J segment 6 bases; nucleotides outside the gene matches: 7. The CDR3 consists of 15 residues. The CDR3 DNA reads TGTGCCTGGAGTGGTCTTAGCGGGAGTCTCAATGAGCAGTTCTTC. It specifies CAWSGLSGSLNEQFF.

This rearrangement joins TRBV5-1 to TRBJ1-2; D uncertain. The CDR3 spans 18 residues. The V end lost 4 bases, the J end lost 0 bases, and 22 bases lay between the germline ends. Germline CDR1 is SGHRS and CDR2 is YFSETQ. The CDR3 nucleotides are TGCGCCAGCAGCCTCGTCGAATTGACGGAGATGACTAACTATGGCTACACCTTC. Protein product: CASSLVELTEMTNYGYTF.

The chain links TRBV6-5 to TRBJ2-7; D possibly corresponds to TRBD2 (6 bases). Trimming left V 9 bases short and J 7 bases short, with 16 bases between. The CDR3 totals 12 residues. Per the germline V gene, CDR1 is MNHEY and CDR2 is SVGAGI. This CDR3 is CASSRDSGEQYF. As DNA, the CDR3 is TGTGCCAGTAGCCGGGACTCCGGTGAGCAGTACTTC.

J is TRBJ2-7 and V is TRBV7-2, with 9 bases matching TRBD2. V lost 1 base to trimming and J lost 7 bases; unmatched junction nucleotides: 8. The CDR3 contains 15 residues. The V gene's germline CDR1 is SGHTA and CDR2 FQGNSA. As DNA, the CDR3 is TGTGCCAGCAGCTTAGGCGGGGGGGGTTGGTATGAGCAGTACTTC. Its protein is CASSLGGGGWYEQYF.

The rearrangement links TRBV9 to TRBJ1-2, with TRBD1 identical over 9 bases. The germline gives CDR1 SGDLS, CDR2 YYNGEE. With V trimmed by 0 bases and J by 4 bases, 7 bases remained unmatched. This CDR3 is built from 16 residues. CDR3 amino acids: CASSVGPGQGFYGYTF. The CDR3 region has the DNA TGTGCCAGCAGCGTAGGTCCGGGACAGGGATTCTATGGCTACACCTTC.

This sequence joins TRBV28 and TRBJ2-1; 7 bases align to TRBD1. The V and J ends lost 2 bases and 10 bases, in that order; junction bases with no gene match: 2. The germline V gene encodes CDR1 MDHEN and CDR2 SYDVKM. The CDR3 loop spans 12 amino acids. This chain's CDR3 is CASSLDREEQFF. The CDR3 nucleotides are TGTGCCAGCAGTTTAGACAGGGAGGAGCAGTTCTTC. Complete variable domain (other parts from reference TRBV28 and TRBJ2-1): DVKVTQSSRYLVKRTGEKVFLECVQDMDHENMFWYRQDPGLGLRLIYFSYDVKMKEKGDIPEGYSVSREKKERFSLILESASTNQTSMYLCASSLDREEQFFGPGTRLTVL.

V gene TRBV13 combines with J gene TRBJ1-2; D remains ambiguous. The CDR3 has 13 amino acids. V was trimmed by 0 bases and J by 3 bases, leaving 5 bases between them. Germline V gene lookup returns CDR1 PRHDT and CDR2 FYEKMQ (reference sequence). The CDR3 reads CASSLGSDYGYTF. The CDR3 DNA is TGTGCCAGCAGCTTAGGGTCAGACTATGGCTACACCTTC.

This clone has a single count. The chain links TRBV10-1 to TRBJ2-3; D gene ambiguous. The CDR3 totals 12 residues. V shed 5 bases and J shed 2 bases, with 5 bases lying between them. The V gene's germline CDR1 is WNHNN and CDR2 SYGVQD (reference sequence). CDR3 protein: CASSPNTDTQYF. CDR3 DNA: TGCGCCAGCAGTCCAAACACAGATACGCAGTATTTT.

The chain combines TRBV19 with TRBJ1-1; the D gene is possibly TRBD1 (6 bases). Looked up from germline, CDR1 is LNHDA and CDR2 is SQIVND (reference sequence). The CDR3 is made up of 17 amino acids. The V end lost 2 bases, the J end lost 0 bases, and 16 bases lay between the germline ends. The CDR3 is CASSIQTNGQLNTEAFF. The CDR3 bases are TGTGCCAGTAGTATACAGACGAATGGACAGCTGAACACTGAAGCTTTCTTT.

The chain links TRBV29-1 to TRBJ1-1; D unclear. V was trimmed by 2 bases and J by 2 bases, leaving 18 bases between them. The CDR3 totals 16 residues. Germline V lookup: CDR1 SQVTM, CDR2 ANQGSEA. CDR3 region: CSVEFGLETQNTEAFF. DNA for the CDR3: TGCAGCGTTGAATTTGGGCTCGAAACGCAAAACACTGAAGCTTTCTTT.

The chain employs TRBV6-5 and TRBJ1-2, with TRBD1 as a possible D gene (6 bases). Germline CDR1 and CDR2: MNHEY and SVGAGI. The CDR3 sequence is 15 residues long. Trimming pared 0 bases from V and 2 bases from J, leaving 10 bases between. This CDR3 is CASSYSSGENYGYTF. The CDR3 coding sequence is TGTGCCAGCAGTTACTCGTCAGGGGAGAACTATGGCTACACCTTC.

CDR3 nucleotide sequence: TGTGCCAGCAGCTTGGTAGTAGCGGAAAGGAACACCGGGGAGCTGTTTTTT. Translating gives CASSLVVAERNTGELFF. V is TRBV5-6 and J is TRBJ2-2, with a weak D call TRBD2 (6 bases). V lost 0 bases, J lost 1 base, and 13 bases lay in between. CDR3 length equals 17 residues. The germline V gene has CDR1 SGHDT and CDR2 YYEEEE.

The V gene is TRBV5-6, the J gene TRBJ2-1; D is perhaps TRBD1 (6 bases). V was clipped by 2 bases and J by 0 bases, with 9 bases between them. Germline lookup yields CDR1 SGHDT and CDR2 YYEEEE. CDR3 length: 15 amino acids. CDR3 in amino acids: CASSFDRSSYNEQFF. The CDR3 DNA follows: TGTGCCAGCAGCTTTGACAGGAGCTCCTACAATGAGCAGTTCTTC.

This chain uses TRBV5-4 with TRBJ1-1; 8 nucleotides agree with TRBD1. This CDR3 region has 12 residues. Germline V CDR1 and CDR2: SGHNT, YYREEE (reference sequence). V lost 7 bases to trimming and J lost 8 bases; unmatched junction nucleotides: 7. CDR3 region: CASGPRTGEAFF. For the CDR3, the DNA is TGTGCCAGCGGTCCCCGGACAGGGGAAGCTTTCTTT.

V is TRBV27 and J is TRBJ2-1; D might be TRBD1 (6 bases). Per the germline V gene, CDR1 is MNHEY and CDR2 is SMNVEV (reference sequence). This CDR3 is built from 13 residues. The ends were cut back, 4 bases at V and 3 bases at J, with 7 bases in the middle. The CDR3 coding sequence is TGTGCCAGCAGTTCGACAGGCTACAATGAGCAGTTCTTC. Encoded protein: CASSSTGYNEQFF.

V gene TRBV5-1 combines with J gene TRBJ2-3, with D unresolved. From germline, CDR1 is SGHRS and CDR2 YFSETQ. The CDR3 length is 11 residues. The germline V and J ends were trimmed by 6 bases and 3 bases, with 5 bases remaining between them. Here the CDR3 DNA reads TGCGCCAGCACAGATACAGATACGCAGTATTTT. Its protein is CASTDTDTQYF.

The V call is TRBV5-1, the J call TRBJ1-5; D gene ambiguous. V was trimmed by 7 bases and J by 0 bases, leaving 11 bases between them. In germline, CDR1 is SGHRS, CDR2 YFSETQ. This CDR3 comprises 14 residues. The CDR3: CASSSGDSNQPQHF. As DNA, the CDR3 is TGCGCCAGCTCGAGCGGAGATAGCAATCAGCCCCAGCATTTT.

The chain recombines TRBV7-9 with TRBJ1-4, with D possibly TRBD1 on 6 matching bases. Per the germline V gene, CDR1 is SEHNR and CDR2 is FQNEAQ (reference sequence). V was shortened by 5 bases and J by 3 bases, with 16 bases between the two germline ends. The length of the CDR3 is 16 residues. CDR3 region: CASSPNRVLPNEKLFF. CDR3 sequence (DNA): TGTGCCAGCAGCCCAAACAGGGTATTACCTAATGAAAAACTGTTTTTT.

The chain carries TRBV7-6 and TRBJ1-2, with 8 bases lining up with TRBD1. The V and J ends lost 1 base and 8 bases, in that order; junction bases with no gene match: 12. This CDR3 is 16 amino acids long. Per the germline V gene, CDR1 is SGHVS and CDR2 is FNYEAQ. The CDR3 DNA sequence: TGTGCCAGCAGCTTAGGGACAGGGTTAGGGACTGCGGGCTACACCTTC. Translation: CASSLGTGLGTAGYTF.

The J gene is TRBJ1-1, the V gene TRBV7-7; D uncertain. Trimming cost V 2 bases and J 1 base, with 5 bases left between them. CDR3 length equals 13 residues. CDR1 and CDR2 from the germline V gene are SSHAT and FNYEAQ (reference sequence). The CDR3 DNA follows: TGTGCCAGCAGCTTAAATCGGAACACTGAAGCTTTCTTT. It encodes CASSLNRNTEAFF. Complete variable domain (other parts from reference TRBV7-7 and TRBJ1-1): GAGVSQSPRYKVTKRGQDVTLRCDPISSHATLYWYQQALGQGPEFLTYFNYEAQPDKSGLPSDRFSAERPEGSISTLTIQRTEQRDSAMYRCASSLNRNTEAFFGQGTRLTVV.

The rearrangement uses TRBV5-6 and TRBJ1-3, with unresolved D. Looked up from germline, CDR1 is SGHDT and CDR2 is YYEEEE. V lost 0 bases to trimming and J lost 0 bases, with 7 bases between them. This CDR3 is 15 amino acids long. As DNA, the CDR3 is TGTGCCAGCAGCTTGGTGGGCGTCTCTGGAAACACCATATATTTT. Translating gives CASSLVGVSGNTIYF.

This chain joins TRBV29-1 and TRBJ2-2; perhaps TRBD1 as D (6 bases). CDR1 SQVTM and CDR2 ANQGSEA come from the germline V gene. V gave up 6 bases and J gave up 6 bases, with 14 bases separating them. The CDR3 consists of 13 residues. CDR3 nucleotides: TGCAGCGTCTCAGGGGAACGCGCCGGGGAGCTGTTTTTT. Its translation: CSVSGERAGELFF.

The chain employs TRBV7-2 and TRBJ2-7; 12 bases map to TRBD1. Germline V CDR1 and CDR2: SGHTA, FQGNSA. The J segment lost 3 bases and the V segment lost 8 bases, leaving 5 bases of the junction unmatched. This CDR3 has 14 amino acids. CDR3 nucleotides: TGTGCCAGCGGGACAGGGGGCAAGTTCTACGAGCAGTACTTC. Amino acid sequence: CASGTGGKFYEQYF.

The CDR3: CASSLLAGIPNTGELFF. CDR3 nucleotide sequence: TGTGCCAGCAGCTTACTAGCGGGGATACCGAACACCGGGGAGCTGTTTTTT. The rearrangement joins TRBV7-8 to TRBJ2-2; 9 nucleotides align to TRBD2. V gave up 2 bases and J gave up 0 bases; unmatched junction bases: 4. There are 17 residues in the CDR3. Germline values: CDR1 SGHVS, CDR2 FQNEAQ.

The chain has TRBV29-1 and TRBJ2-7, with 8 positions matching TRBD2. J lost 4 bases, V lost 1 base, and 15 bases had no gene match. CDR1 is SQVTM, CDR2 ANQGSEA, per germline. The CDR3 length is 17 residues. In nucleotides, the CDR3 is TGCAGCGTTGAAGTAGCAGCGGGAGATCCCTTTCTATACGAGCAGTACTTC. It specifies CSVEVAAGDPFLYEQYF.

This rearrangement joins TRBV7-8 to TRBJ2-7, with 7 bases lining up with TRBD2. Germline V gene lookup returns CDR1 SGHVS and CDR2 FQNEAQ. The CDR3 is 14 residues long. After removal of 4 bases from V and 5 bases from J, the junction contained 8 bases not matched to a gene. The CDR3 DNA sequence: TGTGCCAGCAGCTCGGGCGGGAGAAGGAACGAGCAGTACTTC. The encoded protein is CASSSGGRRNEQYF.